This TCR beta chain was recovered during a study of cytomegalovirus exposure and HLA in healthy donors (dated by TCRdb to 2015 to 2018). In the study overall: An earlier analysis of several hundred of the donors reported 250 to 350 Gb of sequence data and around 120 million unique TCR beta sequences obtained from around 180 million T cells. An early release that covered 640 HLA-typed donors contained approximately 290 gigabases of sequencing data and 75 million to 100 million unique TCR sequences. The genetic ancestry cluster associated with self-reported Caucasian donors included roughly 84% of the roughly 360 genotyped donors. The study aimed to test whether signatures of past pathogen exposure could be identified by cataloging public T cell receptors. Using immunosequencing, the study profiled T cell repertoires from fewer than 700 subjects and related those repertoires to cytomegalovirus serostatus. A separate validation cohort of roughly 120 different subjects was used in addition to the 666-subject first cohort. High-throughput TCR immunosequencing, statistical association of individual TCRs with disease status, and machine learning were combined to predict cytomegalovirus infection status. To study patterns of TCR occurrence, a later analysis re-analyzed previously published TCR beta repertoires from 666 donors and added high-resolution HLA genotyping. The later analysis used no new phenotypic data to find candidate immune exposures, relying instead on TCR beta sequences and their occurrence across donors. To decide whether each TCR beta V gene segment behaved as functional or pseudogenic, an earlier analysis of some 540 of the donors relied on high-throughput TCR beta sequencing. Donor age, sex, ethnicity and CMV serostatus were collected together with the repertoire data. A later genetic analysis used genome-wide SNP genotypes for about 60% of the roughly 700 donors, treating that subset as a discovery cohort. Every repertoire in the discovery cohort had been generated on one and the same sequencing platform. Both class I and class II loci were covered by HLA typing, at four-digit resolution. The number of donors typed differed by locus, with 629-630 for A, B, C, DRB1 and DQB1, about 500 for DQA1, over 600 for DPA1, and around 450 for DPB1. A handful of DR-DQ haplotypes were handled as single units for association and clustering because linkage in the cohort was strong. On average, around 230,000 unique TCR beta nucleotide sequences were sequenced per donor among 398 genotyped donors of the cohort, with roughly 19% of those sequences being non-productive.

On the study overall, not on this receptor specifically: In both the original and validation cohorts, the classifier was reported to diagnose cytomegalovirus status with high specificity and sensitivity. Specific HLA alleles were associated with some 15,000 TCR beta sequences at a false discovery rate of 0.05 in a later analysis. Because HLA typing was missing for some donors at each locus, association tests included only the typed subset. A cluster of highly shared sequence variants was judged likely to be a technical artifact of the sequencing pipeline. It was suggested by the authors that the approach could potentially be generalized to other disease states and immunological phenotypes. Some IMGT-functional V segments, including TRBV6-2 and TRBV6-3, could not be distinguished by the 87-base-pair reads and were therefore excluded. In an earlier analysis of more than 500 of the donors, most TCR beta V segments appeared in productive rearrangements about 87% or about 30% of the time, broadly matching IMGT annotations. Roughly uniform sequencing depth across donors was assumed in presence/absence analyses, although this assumption may not hold. In vitro tests confirmed that a few of the cytomegalovirus-associated TCR beta chains recognize cytomegalovirus antigens. The only immune exposure information available for the cohort was CMV serostatus. According to a later analysis, parvovirus B19, influenza, CMV and Epstein-Barr virus appeared linked to several top co-occurrence clusters. In a later analysis, TCR association rates were found to vary across HLA loci, with the most associated TCRs seen for DRB1 alleles and the fewest for HLA-C alleles. In the study, about 150 TCR beta chains were listed as associated with cytomegalovirus. A later analysis found that HLA-associated TCR beta chains were more clonally expanded and had lower generation probabilities than equally common non-associated chains. Because counts were too low, around 17 rarely observed V segments, including chromosome 9 orphons, were left out of the earlier analysis of over 550 of the donors. When HLA alleles, especially DR and DQ, strongly co-occurred, TCR associations were difficult to assign to individual alleles. Linkage disequilibrium might explain the correlated functional status among segregating V segments, but an unknown experimental factor could not be excluded. The cohort was sequenced for TCR beta chains only, and without alpha or paired-chain data the features that could be detected were limited. A further reported finding was that TCR beta sequences accurately predicted the HLA-A and HLA-B alleles for most subjects in the first cohort. While some public TCRs were present in many individuals, most TCR sequences turned up only very rarely across donors. According to a later analysis, most CMV-associated TCR beta chains appeared to be HLA-restricted, and the HLA associations seemed to be driven largely by CMV exposure. In a later genetic analysis, fewer N-insertions in productive TCRs were reported among donors in an Asian-associated ancestry cluster than the roughly 700-donor mean. A later genetic analysis associated a missense DCLRE1C variant with V-gene and J-gene trimming of TCR beta chains, and an independent cohort replicated the association.

The cohort consisted of some 730 healthy bone marrow donors. At the time of sampling, every cohort member was nominally healthy, though immune exposures that went unrecorded were likely present. The donor tested CMV seropositive, placing the donor among the 250 to 350 seropositive members of the cohort. Every donor gave a peripheral blood sample, and the peripheral blood mononuclear cells from that sample were used for TCR beta sequencing. The Qiagen DNeasy Blood Extraction Kit was used to extract genomic DNA from the blood cell samples. Including the terminal cysteine and phenylalanine, the CDR3 comprises 12 residues. The sequence is cut down to CDR3 DNA, 36 bases in frame from base 1. A distance of 4 bases separates the germline ends of V and J, which lose 4 bases and 2 bases respectively. The CDR1 and CDR2 encoded by the germline V gene (reference sequence) are LNHDA and SQIVND. Receptor amplification or capture employed the immunoSEQ multiplex PCR assay. For the multiplex PCR, a mixture combining 60 forward primers for TCR Vbeta segments and 13 reverse primers for TCR Jbeta segments was used. A multiplex PCR assay on genomic DNA amplified the CDR3 region of rearranged TCR beta genes. Amplified TCR beta libraries were sequenced as 87-base-pair reads on the Illumina HiSeq System. Per the original workflow: A later analysis tallied around 82 million unique TCR beta chains across the 600 to 700 repertoires, and about 12 million of those chains were shared by two or more donors. To remove PCR and sequencing errors, raw reads were error-corrected and collapsed into unique sequences using a nearest-neighbor algorithm that merged closely related sequences. V, D and J gene segments were assigned by aligning CDR3 sequences to IMGT reference sequences. For a sequence to be retained, a match of at least six nucleotides to both a V gene segment and a J gene segment was required. A rearrangement counted as productive if the CDR3 had no stop codons and remained in frame with V and J, and every other rearrangement counted as non-productive. CDR3 was defined by IMGT convention, running from the second conserved V-encoded cysteine to the conserved J-encoded phenylalanine. The earlier analysis of around 640 of the donors excluded sequences that lacked an unambiguous match to a single V gene segment. An earlier analysis of a few hundred of the donors called V segments functional above 56.7% productive rearrangements and segregating when the between-donor standard deviation exceeded 5%. A statistical classification framework was developed to diagnose cytomegalovirus status using the catalog of TCR beta chain sequences. In a later analysis, TCR nucleotide sequences were compared against IMGT/GENE-DB human TR gene sequences so that V and J genes could be assigned. The TCRdist pipeline was used in a later analysis to assign CDR3 sequences and most-parsimonious VDJ recombination scenarios. In a later analysis, each TCR beta chain was defined by its CDR3 amino acid sequence together with its V-gene family, and reads without a unique V-gene family were excluded. As a way to deal with suspected cross-contamination and a sequencing artifact, a later analysis dropped 640 or so nucleotide sequences that were highly shared and had low generation probability. A later analysis calculated a clonal expansion index for each public chain from normalized within-repertoire ranks of inferred template counts. A later analysis computed generation probabilities with a VDJ recombination model fitted to out-of-frame rearrangements, and checked the results against IGoR. In a later analysis, hypergeometric tests were used to score TCR-TCR, TCR-HLA and TCR-CMV co-occurrence, with a repertoire-size bias correction applied to TCR pairs. In a later analysis, false discovery rates were estimated by permuting HLA or CMV assignments 20 times. In a later analysis, co-occurring TCRs were grouped with DBSCAN, and TCRdist sequence similarity was added when clustering was performed within HLA-allele-positive subsets. Repertoires with fewer than 30,000 or more than 120,000 public chains were left out of co-occurrence clustering, as were five repertoires with anomalous nucleotide sharing. TCRdb retrieved this table from immuneACCESS and kept in-frame rearrangements only. Not all clones are present; in checked studies, unresolved V genes account for under half, and no reason is known for the remainder. The V and J calls and clone size come from that table; D and trimming were worked out from the DNA. This sample's table has entries for roughly 110,000 clones. The biggest ten clones account for 6.8% of the sample.

Based on frequency, this clone is considered medium-sized (0.01 to 0.1%); no count was recorded. Its recognized antigen is unknown. Material for sequencing was PBMCs. Here the chain combines TRBV19 and TRBJ2-3; there is no confident call for the D gene. The TCR was taken from a man aged 35-49 years in good health and CMV-seropositive. CDR3 protein: CASSTHTDTQYF. The nucleotide sequence is TGTGCCAGTAGTACCCACACAGATACGCAGTATTTT.